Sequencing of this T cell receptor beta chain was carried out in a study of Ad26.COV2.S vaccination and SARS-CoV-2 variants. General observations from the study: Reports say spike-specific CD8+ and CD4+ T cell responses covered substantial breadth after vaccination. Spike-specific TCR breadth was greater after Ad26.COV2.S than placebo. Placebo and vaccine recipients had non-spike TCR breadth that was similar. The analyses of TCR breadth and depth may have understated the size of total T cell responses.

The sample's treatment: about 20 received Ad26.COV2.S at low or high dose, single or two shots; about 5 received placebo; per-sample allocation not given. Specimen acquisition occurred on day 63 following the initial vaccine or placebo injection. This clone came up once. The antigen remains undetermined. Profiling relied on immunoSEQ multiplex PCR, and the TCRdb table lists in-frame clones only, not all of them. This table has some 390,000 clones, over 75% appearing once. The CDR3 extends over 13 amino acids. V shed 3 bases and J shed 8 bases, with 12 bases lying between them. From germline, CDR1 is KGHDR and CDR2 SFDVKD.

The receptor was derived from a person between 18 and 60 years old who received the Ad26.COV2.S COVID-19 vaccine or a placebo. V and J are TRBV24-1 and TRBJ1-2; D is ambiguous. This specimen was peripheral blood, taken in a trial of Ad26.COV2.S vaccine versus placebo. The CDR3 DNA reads TGTGCCACCAGTGATACTAGGGTTAGCGGCTACACCTTC. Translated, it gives CATSDTRVSGYTF.